The source of this T cell receptor (beta chain) is a study of Graves' ophthalmopathy and Graves' hyperthyroidism. Amplifying from RNA transcripts, the study obtained TCR beta CDR3 regions. HTBI-primed first-round RT-PCR preceded second-round multiplex PCR. TCRdb redid the calling of the multiplex PCR reads with MiXCR, one entry per CDR3 protein. This table holds about 740,000 distinct CDR3 sequences, 40% found once. CAS ≥3, NOSPECS ≥4, moderate-to-severe activity and duration under 3 months marked donors with ophthalmopathy. This CDR3 contains 11 residues. Trimming removed 6 bases at V and 3 bases at J, with 8 bases between. Germline V CDR1 and CDR2: SQVTM, ANQGSEA.

This TCR derives from an adult man with Graves' ophthalmopathy. Sequences were obtained from peripheral blood. The chain uses TRBV29-1 and TRBJ1-1; the D is unclear. This chain's CDR3 is CSVGLDTEAFF. CDR3 nucleotides: TGCAGCGTAGGTTTGGACACTGAAGCTTTCTTT.